Presented here are 14 T cell receptor beta chains from one specimen sequenced in a study of T cells in localized non-small cell lung cancer. Sequenced by immunoSEQ multiplex PCR; TCRdb stores in-frame clones only, minus some. The sample records about 35,000 clones, roughly 90% being singletons. Sequences were derived from peripheral blood mononuclear cells, sampled before any cancer treatment. These receptors came from a female donor older than 55 with stage II lung adenocarcinoma.

The V gene is TRBV9, the J gene TRBJ2-5, with D tentatively TRBD2 (7 bases). The CDR3 sequence is 14 residues long. The V end was cut by 4 bases, the J end by 0 bases, with 10 bases between. Germline V gene sequence: CDR1 SGDLS, CDR2 YYNGEE. DNA of the CDR3: TGTGCCAGCAGCTCGCGGGGGCACCAAGAGACCCAGTACTTC. As protein: CASSSRGHQETQYF.

The V call is TRBV10-3, the J call TRBJ1-6; D gene ambiguous. The germline V gene encodes CDR1 ENHRY and CDR2 SYGVKD. This CDR3 is 15 amino acids long. Trimming took 4 bases from V and 5 from J, leaving 12 bases between them. The CDR3 nucleotides are TGTGCCATCAGTGGAACGGGAAATAATAATTCACCCCTCCACTTT. It yields the protein CAISGTGNNNSPLHF.

V gene TRBV28 combines with J gene TRBJ1-2; D gene unclear. The V and J ends lost 7 bases and 9 bases respectively, with 12 bases between them. Germline-derived CDR1 and CDR2 are MDHEN and SYDVKM. The CDR3 has 11 amino acids. CDR3 protein: CASMDWTSYTF. CDR3 nucleotide sequence: TGTGCCAGCATGGATTGGACGAGCTACACCTTC.

This chain joins TRBV6-6 and TRBJ2-2; D call uncertain. The CDR3 runs 16 residues. The germline gives CDR1 MNHNY, CDR2 SVGAGI (reference sequence). Trimming removed 5 bases at V and 1 base at J, with 14 bases between. CDR3 amino acids: CASSTLGSMNTGELFF. The CDR3 bases are TGTGCCAGCAGTACCCTGGGAAGCATGAACACCGGGGAGCTGTTTTTT.

This chain connects TRBV6-1 to TRBJ1-3, with 8 bases matching TRBD1. The CDR3 is made up of 14 amino acids. The ends lost 9 bases at V and 0 bases at J; junction bases unmatched: 4. Germline V gene sequence: CDR1 MNHNS, CDR2 SASEGT. The CDR3 protein is CASDTGGSGNTIYF. The DNA of the CDR3 is TGTGCCAGTGATACAGGGGGCTCTGGAAACACCATATATTTT.

V usage is TRBV28 and J usage is TRBJ1-1; weak D call: TRBD1 (5 bases). There are 14 residues in the CDR3. The V end lost 11 bases, the J end lost 0 bases, and 16 bases lay between the germline ends. Germline V gene data show CDR1 as MDHEN and CDR2 as SYDVKM. The CDR3: CAAKGPNLNTEAFF. The DNA of the CDR3 is TGTGCCGCGAAGGGGCCCAATTTGAACACTGAAGCTTTCTTT.

The chain is built from TRBV4-3 and TRBJ1-1; D remains unclear. Germline values: CDR1 LGHNA, CDR2 YSLEER. Trimming took 1 base from V and 0 from J, leaving 3 bases between them. The CDR3 sequence is 13 residues long. The CDR3 DNA is TGCGCCAGCAGCCAAGTCCTGAACACTGAAGCTTTCTTT. It is translated as CASSQVLNTEAFF.

The chain links TRBV7-2 to TRBJ1-5; D is perhaps TRBD1 (5 bases). Germline-derived CDR1 and CDR2 are SGHTA and FQGNSA. With 1 base removed from V and 3 bases from J, the gap between germline ends came to 10 bases. The CDR3 totals 15 residues. The CDR3 DNA follows: TGTGCCAGCAGCTTAGGGGGCGGGACCAATCAGCCCCAGCATTTT. This translates into CASSLGGGTNQPQHF.

The chain is built from TRBV5-1 and TRBJ1-2; TRBD1 aligns across 10 bases. CDR1 and CDR2 (germline): SGHRS, YFSETQ. CDR3 length: 15 residues. The junction had 4 bases not matched to a gene; V was cut back by 1 base and J by 4 bases. Written as DNA, the CDR3 is TGCGCCAGCAGCTTGATGGGACAGGGGTTCTATGGCTACACCTTC. It is translated as CASSLMGQGFYGYTF.

The chain has TRBV7-9 and TRBJ2-2; 10 nucleotides agree with TRBD2. Per the germline V gene, CDR1 is SEHNR and CDR2 is FQNEAQ (reference sequence). The V gene end was trimmed by 2 bases and the J gene end by 6 bases; junction bases not matched to a gene: 3. This CDR3 spans 15 amino acids. The CDR3 DNA follows: TGTGCCAGCAGCTTAATAGCGGGGGGATCCGGGGAGCTGTTTTTT. It encodes CASSLIAGGSGELFF.

V gene TRBV18 combines with J gene TRBJ2-1; 11 positions match TRBD2. The CDR3 extends over 17 amino acids. Germline trimming cut 0 bases from V and 4 bases from J; bases unmatched to any gene: 5. In germline, CDR1 is KGHSH, CDR2 LQKENI. This CDR3 reads CASSPPGLAALYNEQFF. CDR3 nucleotides: TGTGCCAGCTCACCACCGGGACTAGCGGCCTTATACAATGAGCAGTTCTTC.

This rearrangement joins TRBV5-1 to TRBJ2-5; possible D gene TRBD2, 5 bases. Germline lookup yields CDR1 SGHRS and CDR2 YFSETQ. The CDR3 is made up of 14 amino acids. The V end lost 0 bases, the J end lost 4 bases, and 10 bases lay between the germline ends. The CDR3 sequence: CASSLGLARETQYF. In nucleotides, the CDR3 is TGCGCCAGCAGCTTGGGCCTAGCTAGAGAGACCCAGTACTTC.

This chain uses TRBV30 with TRBJ1-2, with D hard to call. This CDR3 has 12 residues. Trimming removed 1 base at V and 7 bases at J, with 10 bases between. Germline lookup yields CDR1 GTSNPN and CDR2 SVGIG (reference sequence). The CDR3 is CAWSAQTGGYTF. As DNA, the CDR3 is TGTGCCTGGAGTGCTCAGACGGGTGGCTACACCTTC.

This chain links TRBV5-8 with TRBJ1-5; D uncertain. This CDR3 has 16 residues. The germline V and J ends were trimmed by 2 bases and 3 bases, with 15 bases remaining between them. Germline V CDR1 and CDR2: SGHTS, YDEGEE. The CDR3 here is CASSFRPGALNQPQHF. CDR3 sequence (DNA): TGTGCCAGCAGCTTCCGGCCCGGAGCTCTCAATCAGCCCCAGCATTTT. The variable domain in full, with the rest retrieved from reference TRBV5-8 and TRBJ1-5, is EAGVTQSPTHLIKTRGQQATLRCSPISGHTSVYWYQQALGLGLQFLLWYDEGEERNRGNFPPRFSGRQFPNYSSELNVNALELEDSALYLCASSFRPGALNQPQHFGDGTRLSIL.